This T cell receptor (beta chain) is drawn from a study of T-cell reconstitution after alpha-beta-depleted transplantation in children. Looked up from germline, CDR1 is LNHDA and CDR2 is SQIVND (reference sequence). V lost 3 bases to trimming and J lost 0 bases, with 21 bases between them. This CDR3 region has 18 residues. Study-wide results and limits: Several hundred expanded graft clones reportedly gave rise to the alpha-beta T cells present about two months after transplant. For some patients, TCRbeta diversity was high at day 60 because of recipient T cells and thymic progenitors that survived.

This clonotype was observed a handful of times. What it recognizes is unknown. Unique molecular identifiers were incorporated when the TCRbeta library was constructed. TCRdb reprocessed the PCR reads via MiXCR and lists one record per CDR3 protein. The sample lists over 450,000 distinct CDR3 sequences, roughly a tenth occurring once. The chain is built from TRBV19 and TRBJ2-7; D not resolved. The source material was PBMCs, sampled before TCRalphabeta/CD19-depleted stem cell transplant. This clonotype originated in a child between 2 and 9 years old with inherited bone marrow failure, due to receive a stem cell transplant. CDR3 amino acids: CASSISETDEINSYEQYF. For the CDR3, the DNA is TGTGCCAGTAGTATTTCTGAGACGGACGAAATAAACTCCTACGAGCAGTACTTC. The full variable domain, its missing parts supplied by reference TRBV19 and TRBJ2-7, is DGGITQSPKYLFRKEGQNVTLSCEQNLNHDAMYWYRQDPGQGLRLIYYSQIVNDFQKGDIAEGYSVSREKKESFPLTVTSAQKNPTAFYLCASSISETDEINSYEQYFGPGTRLTVT.